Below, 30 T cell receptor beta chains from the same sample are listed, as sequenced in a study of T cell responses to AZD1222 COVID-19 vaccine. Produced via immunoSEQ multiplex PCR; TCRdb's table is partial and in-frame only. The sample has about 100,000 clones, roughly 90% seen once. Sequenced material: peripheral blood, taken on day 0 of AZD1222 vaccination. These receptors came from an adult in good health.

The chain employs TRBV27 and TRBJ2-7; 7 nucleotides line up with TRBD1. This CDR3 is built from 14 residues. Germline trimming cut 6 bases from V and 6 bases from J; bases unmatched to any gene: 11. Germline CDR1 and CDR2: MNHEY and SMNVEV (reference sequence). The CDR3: CASRAGGTPAEQYF. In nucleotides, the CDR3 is TGTGCCAGCAGGGCAGGGGGTACGCCGGCCGAGCAGTACTTC.

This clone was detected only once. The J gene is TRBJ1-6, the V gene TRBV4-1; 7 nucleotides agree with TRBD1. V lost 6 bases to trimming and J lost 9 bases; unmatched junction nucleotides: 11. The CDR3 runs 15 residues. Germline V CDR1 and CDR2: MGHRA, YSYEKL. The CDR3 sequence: CASRLTGSSGSPLHF. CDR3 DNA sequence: TGCGCCAGCAGACTGACAGGGTCGTCAGGTTCACCCCTCCACTTT.

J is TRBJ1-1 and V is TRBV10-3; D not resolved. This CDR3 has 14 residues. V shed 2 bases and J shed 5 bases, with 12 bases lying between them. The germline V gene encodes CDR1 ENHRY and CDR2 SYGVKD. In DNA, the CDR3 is TGTGCCATCAGTGAGAGGACGGCGAGTACTGAAGCTTTCTTT. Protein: CAISERTASTEAFF.

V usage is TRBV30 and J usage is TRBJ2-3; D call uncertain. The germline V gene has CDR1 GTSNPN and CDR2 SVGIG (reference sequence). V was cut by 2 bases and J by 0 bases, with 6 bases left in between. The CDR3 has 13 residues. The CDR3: CAWSMTSTDTQYF. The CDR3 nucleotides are TGTGCCTGGAGTATGACTAGCACAGATACGCAGTATTTT.

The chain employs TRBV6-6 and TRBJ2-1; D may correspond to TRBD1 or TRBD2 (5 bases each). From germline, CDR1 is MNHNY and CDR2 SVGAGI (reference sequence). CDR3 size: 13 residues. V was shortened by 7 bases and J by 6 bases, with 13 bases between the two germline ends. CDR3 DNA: TGTGCCAGCAATCCCACAGGACTCAATGAGCAGTTCTTC. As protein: CASNPTGLNEQFF.

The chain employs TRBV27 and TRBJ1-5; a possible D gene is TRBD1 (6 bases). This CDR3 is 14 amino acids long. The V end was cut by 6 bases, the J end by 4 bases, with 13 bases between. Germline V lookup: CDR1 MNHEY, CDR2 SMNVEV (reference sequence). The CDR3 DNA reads TGTGCCAGCAGCGCAGGGGTAGAGAATCAGCCCCAGCATTTT. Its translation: CASSAGVENQPQHF.

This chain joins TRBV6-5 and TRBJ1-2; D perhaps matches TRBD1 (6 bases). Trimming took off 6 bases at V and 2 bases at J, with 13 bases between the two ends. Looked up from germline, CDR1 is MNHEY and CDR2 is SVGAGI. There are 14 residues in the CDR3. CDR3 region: CASSWDGGNYGYTF. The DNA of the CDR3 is TGTGCCAGCAGCTGGGACGGGGGCAACTATGGCTACACCTTC.

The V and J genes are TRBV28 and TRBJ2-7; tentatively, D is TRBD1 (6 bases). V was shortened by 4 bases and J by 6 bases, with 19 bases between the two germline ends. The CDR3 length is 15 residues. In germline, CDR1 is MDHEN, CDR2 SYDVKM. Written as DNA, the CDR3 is TGTGCCAGCAGTTCCAGACAGGTTATTCACATCGAGCAGTACTTC. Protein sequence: CASSSRQVIHIEQYF.

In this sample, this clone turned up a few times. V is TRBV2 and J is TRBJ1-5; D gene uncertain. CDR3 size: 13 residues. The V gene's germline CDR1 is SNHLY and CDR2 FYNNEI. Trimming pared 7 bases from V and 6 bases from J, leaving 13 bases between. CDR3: CASNGELSQPQHF. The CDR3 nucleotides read TGTGCCAGCAATGGGGAATTGAGTCAGCCCCAGCATTTT.

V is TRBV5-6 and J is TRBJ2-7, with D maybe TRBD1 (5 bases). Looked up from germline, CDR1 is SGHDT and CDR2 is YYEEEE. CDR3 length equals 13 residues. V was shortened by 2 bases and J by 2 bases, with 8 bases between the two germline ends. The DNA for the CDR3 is TGTGCCAGCAGCTTAGGGGTTCCCTACGAGCAGTACTTC. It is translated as CASSLGVPYEQYF.

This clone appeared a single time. CDR3 amino acids: CASREGQGARTGELFF. The CDR3 nucleotides read TGTGCCAGCAGGGAAGGACAGGGGGCGAGGACCGGGGAGCTGTTTTTT. The gene calls are TRBV11-2 and TRBJ2-2; TRBD1 matches at 11 bases. Unmatched junction bases numbered 8, after V lost 6 bases and J lost 5 bases. The CDR3 has 16 residues. Germline loops: CDR1 SGHAT, CDR2 FQNNGV.

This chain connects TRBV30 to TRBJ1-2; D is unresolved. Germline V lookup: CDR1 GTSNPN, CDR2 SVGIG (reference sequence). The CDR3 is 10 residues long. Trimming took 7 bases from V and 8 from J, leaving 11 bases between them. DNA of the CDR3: TGTGCCTTAGGACTGGAAGGCTACACCTTC. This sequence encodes CALGLEGYTF.

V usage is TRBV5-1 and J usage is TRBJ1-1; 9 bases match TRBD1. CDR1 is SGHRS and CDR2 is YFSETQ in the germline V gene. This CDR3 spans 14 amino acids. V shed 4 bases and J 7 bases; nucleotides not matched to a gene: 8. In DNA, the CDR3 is TGCGCCAGCAGCCCAGGGACAGGGATGGTTGAAGCTTTCTTT. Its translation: CASSPGTGMVEAFF.

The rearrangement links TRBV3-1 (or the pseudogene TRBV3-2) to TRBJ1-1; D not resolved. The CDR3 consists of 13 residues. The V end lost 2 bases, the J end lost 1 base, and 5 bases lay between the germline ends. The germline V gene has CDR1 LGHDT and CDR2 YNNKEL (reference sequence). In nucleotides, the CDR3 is TGTGCCAGCAGCCAAAACAGGAACACTGAAGCTTTCTTT. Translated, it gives CASSQNRNTEAFF.

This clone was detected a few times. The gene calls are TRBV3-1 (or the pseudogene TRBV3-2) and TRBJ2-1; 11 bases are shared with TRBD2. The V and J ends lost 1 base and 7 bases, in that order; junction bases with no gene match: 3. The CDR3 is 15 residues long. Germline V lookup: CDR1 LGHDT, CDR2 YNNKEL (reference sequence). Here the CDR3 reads CASSQGTSGWNEQFF. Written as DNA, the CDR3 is TGTGCCAGCAGCCAAGGGACTAGCGGGTGGAATGAGCAGTTCTTC.

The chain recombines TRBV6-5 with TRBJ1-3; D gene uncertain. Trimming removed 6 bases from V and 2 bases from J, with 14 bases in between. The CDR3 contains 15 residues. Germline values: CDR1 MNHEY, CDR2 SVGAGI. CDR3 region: CASSPVEGAGNTIYF. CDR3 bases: TGTGCCAGCAGCCCCGTCGAGGGAGCTGGAAACACCATATATTTT.

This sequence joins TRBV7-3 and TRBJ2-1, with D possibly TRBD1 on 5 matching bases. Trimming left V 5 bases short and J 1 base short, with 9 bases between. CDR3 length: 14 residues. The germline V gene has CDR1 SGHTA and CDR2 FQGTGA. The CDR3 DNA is TGTGCCAGCAGCGCTCAGGGTTCCTACAATGAGCAGTTCTTC. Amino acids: CASSAQGSYNEQFF.

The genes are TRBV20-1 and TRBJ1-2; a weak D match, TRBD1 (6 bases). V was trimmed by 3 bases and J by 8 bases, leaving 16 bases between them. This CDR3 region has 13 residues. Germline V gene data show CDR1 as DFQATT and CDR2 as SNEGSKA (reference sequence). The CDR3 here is CSASLSGAEGYTF. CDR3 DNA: TGCAGTGCTAGTCTCTCGGGGGCTGAGGGCTACACCTTC.

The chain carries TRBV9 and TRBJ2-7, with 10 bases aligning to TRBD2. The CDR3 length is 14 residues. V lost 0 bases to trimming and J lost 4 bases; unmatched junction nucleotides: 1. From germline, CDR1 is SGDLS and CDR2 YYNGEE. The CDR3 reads CASSVEAGGYEQYF. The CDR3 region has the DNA TGTGCCAGCAGCGTAGAAGCGGGAGGGTACGAGCAGTACTTC. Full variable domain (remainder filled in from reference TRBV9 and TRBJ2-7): DSGVTQTPKHLITATGQRVTLRCSPRSGDLSVYWYQQSLDQGLQFLIQYYNGEERAKGNILERFSAQQFPDLHSELNLSSLELGDSALYFCASSVEAGGYEQYFGPGTRLTVT.

CDR3 nucleotide sequence: TGTGCCAGCAGCTTGGTCGGGGGCGTGATCTCTGGGGCCAACGTCCTGACTTTC. This codes for CASSLVGGVISGANVLTF. The rearrangement joins TRBV5-5 to TRBJ2-6, with D perhaps assigned TRBD1 or TRBD2 (6 bases each). Germline V CDR1 and CDR2: SGHKS, YYEKEE (reference sequence). Deletions cut 0 bases from V and 0 bases from J, with 13 bases between. This CDR3 is built from 18 residues.

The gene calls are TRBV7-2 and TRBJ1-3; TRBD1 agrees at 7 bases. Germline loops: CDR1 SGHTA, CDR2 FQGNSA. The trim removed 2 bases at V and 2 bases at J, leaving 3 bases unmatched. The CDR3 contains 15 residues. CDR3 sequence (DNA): TGTGCCAGCAGCTTAACCGACAGGGCTGGAAACACCATATATTTT. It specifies CASSLTDRAGNTIYF.

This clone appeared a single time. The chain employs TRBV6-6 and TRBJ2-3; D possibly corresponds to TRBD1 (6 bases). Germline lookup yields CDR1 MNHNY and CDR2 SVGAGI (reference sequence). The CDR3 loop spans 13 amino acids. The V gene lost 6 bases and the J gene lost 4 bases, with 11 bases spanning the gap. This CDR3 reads CASSFPGADTQYF. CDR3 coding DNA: TGTGCCAGCAGCTTTCCAGGGGCAGATACGCAGTATTTT.

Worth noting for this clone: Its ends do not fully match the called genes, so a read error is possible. The CDR3 protein is CASSPAGTAPDF. The DNA for the CDR3 is TGTGCCAGCAGCCCGGCGGGGACAGCGCCCGACTTC. The chain carries TRBV5-6 and TRBJ2-7, with a possible D match to TRBD1 (7 bases). CDR3 length: 12 residues. Germline V gene sequence: CDR1 SGHDT, CDR2 YYEEEE.

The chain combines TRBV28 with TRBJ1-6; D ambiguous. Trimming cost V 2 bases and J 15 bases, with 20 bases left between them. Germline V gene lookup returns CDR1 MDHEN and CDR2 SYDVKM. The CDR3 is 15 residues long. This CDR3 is CASSLGSLLPVNLHF. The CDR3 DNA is TGTGCCAGCAGTTTAGGCAGTTTGCTTCCCGTGAACCTCCACTTT.

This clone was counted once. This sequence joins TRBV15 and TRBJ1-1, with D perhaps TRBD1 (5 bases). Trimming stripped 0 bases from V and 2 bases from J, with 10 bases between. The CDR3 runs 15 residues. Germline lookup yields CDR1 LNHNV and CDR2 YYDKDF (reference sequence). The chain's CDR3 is CATSRDDSSNTEAFF. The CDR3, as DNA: TGTGCCACCAGCAGAGATGACAGCTCCAACACTGAAGCTTTCTTT.

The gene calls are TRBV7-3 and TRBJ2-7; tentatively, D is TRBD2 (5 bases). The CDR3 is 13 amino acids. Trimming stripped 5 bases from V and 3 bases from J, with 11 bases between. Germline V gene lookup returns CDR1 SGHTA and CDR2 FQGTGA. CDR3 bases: TGTGCCAGCAGCCTCCAAGCGGACTACGAGCAGTACTTC. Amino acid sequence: CASSLQADYEQYF. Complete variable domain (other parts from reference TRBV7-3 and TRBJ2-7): GAGVSQTPSNKVTEKGKYVELRCDPISGHTALYWYRQSLGQGPEFLIYFQGTGAADDSGLPNDRFFAVRPEGSVSTLKIQRTERGDSAVYLCASSLQADYEQYFGPGTRLTVT.

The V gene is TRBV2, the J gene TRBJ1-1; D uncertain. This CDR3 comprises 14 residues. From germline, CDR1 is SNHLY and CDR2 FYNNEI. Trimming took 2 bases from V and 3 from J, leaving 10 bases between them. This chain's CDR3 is CASSERVADTEAFF. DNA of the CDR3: TGTGCCAGCAGTGAAAGGGTCGCGGACACTGAAGCTTTCTTT.

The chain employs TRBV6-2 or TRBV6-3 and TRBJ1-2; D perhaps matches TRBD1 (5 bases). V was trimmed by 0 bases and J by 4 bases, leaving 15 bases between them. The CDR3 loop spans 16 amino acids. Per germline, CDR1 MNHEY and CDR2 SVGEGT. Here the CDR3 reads CASSYSGTDSGYGYTF. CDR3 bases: TGTGCCAGCAGTTACTCGGGGACTGATTCTGGCTATGGCTACACCTTC.

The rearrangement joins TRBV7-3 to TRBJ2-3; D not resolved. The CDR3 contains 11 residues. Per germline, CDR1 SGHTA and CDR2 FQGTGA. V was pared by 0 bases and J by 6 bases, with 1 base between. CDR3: CASSLTDTQYF. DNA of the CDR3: TGTGCCAGCAGCTTAACCGATACGCAGTATTTT.

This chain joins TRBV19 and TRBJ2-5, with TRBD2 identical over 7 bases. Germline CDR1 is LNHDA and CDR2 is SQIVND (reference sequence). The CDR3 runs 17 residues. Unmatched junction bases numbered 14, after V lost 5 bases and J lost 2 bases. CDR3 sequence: CASSSVFLGREQETQYF. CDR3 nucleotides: TGTGCCAGTAGTTCTGTCTTCTTGGGGCGGGAGCAAGAGACCCAGTACTTC. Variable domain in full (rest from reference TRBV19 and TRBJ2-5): DGGITQSPKYLFRKEGQNVTLSCEQNLNHDAMYWYRQDPGQGLRLIYYSQIVNDFQKGDIAEGYSVSREKKESFPLTVTSAQKNPTAFYLCASSSVFLGREQETQYFGPGTRLLVL.